The 14 T cell receptor beta chains given below trace back to one sample, sequenced in a study of siplizumab effects on memory and regulatory T cells (dated by TCRdb to between 2018 and 2021). The library was obtained by the immunoSEQ multiplex PCR assay. TCRdb obtained this table from immuneACCESS and retained in-frame rearrangements with V and J assigned. These tables miss some clones; where compared with another copy, unresolved V genes account for less than half of the shortfall, and the remainder is unexplained. The sample table lists around 3,000 clones, less than 80% of them with a count of one. The ten largest clones capture 55% to 60% of the sample. The sample was TEMRA CD8+ T cells sorted from blood. What the cell subset or site label conveys for this sample: unstimulated CD8+ CD45RA+ effector memory T cells. These receptors were obtained from a human donor in good health.

The chain recombines TRBV5-4 with TRBJ2-7; D not certain. CDR1 and CDR2 from the germline V gene are SGHNT and YYREEE (reference sequence). With 5 bases removed from V and 2 bases from J, the gap between germline ends came to 17 bases. There are 15 residues in the CDR3. CDR3 residues: CASRQLRTLPYEQYF. In DNA, the CDR3 is TGTGCCAGCAGGCAACTACGGACGTTACCCTACGAGCAGTACTTC.

This clone is labeled large. The chain recombines TRBV18 with TRBJ1-6, with D hard to call. The length of the CDR3 is 19 residues. Trimming took off 3 bases at V and 4 bases at J, with 22 bases between the two ends. Germline assignment: CDR1 KGHSH and CDR2 LQKENI. In nucleotides, the CDR3 is TGTGCCAGCTCACCCAACTACTATGCCGGGATATATTATAATTCACCCCTCCACTTT. It encodes CASSPNYYAGIYYNSPLHF.

Judged by abundance, this clone is medium-sized. This chain links TRBV6-4 with TRBJ2-7; no definite D call. The length of the CDR3 is 15 residues. CDR1 MRHNA and CDR2 SNTAGT come from the germline V gene. V was shortened by 0 bases and J by 3 bases, with 12 bases between the two germline ends. CDR3 region: CASSDSSHLGYEQYF. CDR3 DNA sequence: TGTGCCAGCAGTGACTCGAGCCACCTAGGCTACGAGCAGTACTTC.

The chain is built from TRBV10-3 and TRBJ1-1; D is perhaps TRBD1 (5 bases). The CDR3 is 13 amino acids. V was trimmed by 0 bases and J by 9 bases, leaving 11 bases between them. CDR1 ENHRY and CDR2 SYGVKD come from the germline V gene. CDR3 DNA: TGTGCCATCAGTGAGTCGATTGGGGACCAAGCTTTCTTT. This translates into CAISESIGDQAFF.

J is TRBJ2-5 and V is TRBV5-8; no firm D call. The CDR3 covers 14 residues. Trimming cost V 0 bases and J 1 base, with 7 bases left between them. Germline V lookup: CDR1 SGHTS, CDR2 YDEGEE. CDR3 nucleotide sequence: TGTGCCAGCAGCTTGGTAGGACCCCAAGAGACCCAGTACTTC. This codes for CASSLVGPQETQYF.

The chain combines TRBV27 with TRBJ2-1, with 10 bases fitting TRBD2. This CDR3 region has 15 residues. V shed 5 bases and J 4 bases; nucleotides not matched to a gene: 5. The germline V gene has CDR1 MNHEY and CDR2 SMNVEV (reference sequence). CDR3 DNA: TGTGCCAGCAGTAAAACTAGCGGGGCATACAATGAGCAGTTCTTC. It codes for CASSKTSGAYNEQFF.

This rearrangement joins TRBV4-2 to TRBJ2-5; no reliable D call. The CDR3 has 17 residues. V was clipped by 5 bases and J by 5 bases, with 24 bases between them. CDR1 is LGHNA, CDR2 YNFKEQ, per germline. The CDR3 region is CASSSEGAGILPETQYF. In DNA form, the CDR3 reads TGTGCCAGCAGCTCAGAAGGTGCAGGAATCCTTCCGGAGACCCAGTACTTC.

This clone was picked up a small number of times. The chain recombines TRBV30 with TRBJ1-5; perhaps TRBD1 as D (5 bases). Deletions cut 5 bases from V and 4 bases from J, with 12 bases between. CDR3 length: 13 amino acids. Germline V CDR1 and CDR2: GTSNPN, SVGIG (reference sequence). The CDR3 DNA reads as TGTGCCTGGGCCCCGGGGGGGAATCAGCCCCAGCATTTT. It translates to CAWAPGGNQPQHF.

The rearrangement uses TRBV5-6 and TRBJ1-1; D not certain. This CDR3 is built from 15 residues. V was pared by 5 bases and J by 3 bases, with 17 bases between. CDR1 is SGHDT, CDR2 YYEEEE, per germline. CDR3: CASSMASDLHTEAFF. CDR3 DNA sequence: TGTGCCAGCAGTATGGCTTCGGACTTACACACTGAAGCTTTCTTT.

CDR3 coding DNA: TGTGCCAGCAGCTTATTCCCTTACGAGCAGTACTTC. Translating it yields CASSLFPYEQYF. This rearrangement joins TRBV7-6 to TRBJ2-7, with D unresolved. The germline V gene has CDR1 SGHVS and CDR2 FNYEAQ. The V gene lost 2 bases and the J gene lost 4 bases, with 6 bases spanning the gap. The length of the CDR3 is 12 residues.

This chain links TRBV4-1 with TRBJ2-3; 10 nucleotides match TRBD2. The germline gives CDR1 MGHRA, CDR2 YSYEKL. The J segment lost 8 bases and the V segment lost 0 bases, leaving 8 bases of the junction unmatched. The CDR3 contains 16 residues. The chain's CDR3 is CASSQDLLAGVSTQYF. CDR3 coding DNA: TGCGCCAGCAGCCAAGATCTCCTAGCGGGAGTATCTACGCAGTATTTT.

This sequence joins TRBV5-5 and TRBJ2-7; 7 nucleotides agree with TRBD1. V was pared by 5 bases and J by 0 bases, with 8 bases of the junction left unmatched. The germline CDR1 and CDR2 sequences are SGHKS and YYEKEE (reference sequence). CDR3 size: 15 residues. CDR3 sequence reads: CASRLGQDSSYEQYF. The CDR3 bases are TGTGCCAGCAGATTAGGACAGGACAGCTCCTACGAGCAGTACTTC.

Sample share makes this clone medium-sized. The gene calls are TRBV6-5 and TRBJ2-7; D is perhaps TRBD1 or TRBD2 (5 bases each). With 6 bases removed from V and 3 bases from J, the gap between germline ends came to 12 bases. The CDR3 sequence is 13 residues long. Germline CDR1 MNHEY, CDR2 SVGAGI. CDR3 residues: CASRGTLGYEQYF. The CDR3 bases are TGTGCCAGCAGAGGGACGTTAGGCTACGAGCAGTACTTC.

J is TRBJ1-2 and V is TRBV7-6; TRBD1 matches at 8 bases. Trimming removed 5 bases from V and 4 bases from J; junction bases left unmatched: 6. Germline CDR1 reads SGHVS; CDR2 reads FNYEAQ. CDR3 length equals 14 residues. The CDR3 is CASSPGQGRYGYTF. Written as DNA, the CDR3 is TGTGCCAGCAGCCCAGGACAGGGCCGCTATGGCTACACCTTC.